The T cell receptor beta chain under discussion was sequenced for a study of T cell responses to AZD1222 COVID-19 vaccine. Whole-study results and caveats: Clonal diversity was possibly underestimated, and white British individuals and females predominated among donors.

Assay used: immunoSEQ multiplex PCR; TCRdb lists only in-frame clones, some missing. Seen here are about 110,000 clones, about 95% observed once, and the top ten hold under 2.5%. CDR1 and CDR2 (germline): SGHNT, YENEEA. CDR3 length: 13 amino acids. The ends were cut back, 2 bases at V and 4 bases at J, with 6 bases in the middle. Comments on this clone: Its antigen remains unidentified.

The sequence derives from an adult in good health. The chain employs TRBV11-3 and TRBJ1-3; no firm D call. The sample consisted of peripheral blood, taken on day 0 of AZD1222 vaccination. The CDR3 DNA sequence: TGTGCCAGCAGCTTACAACCGGGAAACACCATATATTTT. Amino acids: CASSLQPGNTIYF.